This T cell receptor (beta chain) was recorded in a study of CD4 T cells in relation to SARS-CoV-2 and coronaviruses. Across the study: TCR beta CDR3s were sequenced after roughly nine-day antigen culture of PBMCs. Shared crossreactive spike epitopes were mapped to their HLA restriction.

Per germline, CDR1 LGHDT and CDR2 YNNKEL (reference sequence). The CDR3 is made up of 14 amino acids. V was pared by 1 base and J by 8 bases, with 14 bases between. In this sample, this clone turned up a few times. Antigen: not known. Repertoires were generated with immunoSEQ multiplex PCR, while TCRdb's copy carries only in-frame clones and drops some. Of roughly 20,000 clones in the sample, around four fifths were seen once. The unexposed donors gave CD4+ T cells in about 2011-2019, prior to COVID-19. After ten to eleven days of culture, CD4+ T cells were isolated. The study's findings and limits: In around three fifths of donors, memory CD4+ clonotypes crossrecognized SARS-CoV-2 and at least one common cold coronavirus spike.

The specimen was CD4+ T cells from PBMCs, cultured in vitro. The chain links TRBV3-1 (or the pseudogene TRBV3-2) to TRBJ1-2; a possible D gene is TRBD1 (6 bases). The TCR sequence derives from a human donor in good health. The CDR3: CASSQGLTGHGYTF. For the CDR3, the DNA is TGTGCCAGCAGCCAAGGGTTAACAGGGCACGGCTACACCTTC.